One TCR beta chain is described in this entry. The assay was immunoSEQ multiplex PCR, and TCRdb's table has in-frame clones only and misses some. The sample includes 70,000 to 95,000 clones, approximately 75% seen only once; the top ten take about 13%. This entry comes from a study of blood T cell repertoires in COVID-19. V was clipped by 0 bases and J by 10 bases, with 20 bases between them. The CDR3 loop spans 15 amino acids. Germline loops: CDR1 GTSNPN, CDR2 SVGIG (reference sequence). The V gene is TRBV30, the J gene TRBJ2-3; D may be TRBD2 (6 bases). The sequencing input was peripheral blood. The sequence was collected from a human donor in a cohort sampled during active COVID-19. CDR3: CAWSVIERAGYAQYF. The CDR3 DNA reads as TGTGCCTGGAGTGTAATCGAGCGGGCGGGCTATGCGCAGTATTTT.